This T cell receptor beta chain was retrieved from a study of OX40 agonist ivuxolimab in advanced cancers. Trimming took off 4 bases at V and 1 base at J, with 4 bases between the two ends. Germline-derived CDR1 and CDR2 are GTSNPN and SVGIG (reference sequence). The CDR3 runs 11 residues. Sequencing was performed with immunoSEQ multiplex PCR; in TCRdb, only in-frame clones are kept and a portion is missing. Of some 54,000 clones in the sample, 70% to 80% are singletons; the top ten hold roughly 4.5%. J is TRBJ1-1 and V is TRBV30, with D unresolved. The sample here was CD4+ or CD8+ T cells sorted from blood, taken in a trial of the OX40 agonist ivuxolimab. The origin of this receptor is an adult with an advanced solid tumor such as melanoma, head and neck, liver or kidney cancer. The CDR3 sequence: CAWKQNTEAFF. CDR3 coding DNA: TGTGCCTGGAAGCAGAACACTGAAGCTTTCTTT.